One sample yielded the 13 T cell receptor beta chains listed below, sequenced in a study of identical twins' blood T cells. MiXCR was run by TCRdb on the 5' RACE reads, yielding one entry per CDR3 protein. This repertoire shows hundreds of thousands of distinct CDR3 sequences, about 28% found once; its top ten account for roughly 5.5%. Sequencing input: PBMCs. These receptors all come from a woman aged 18 to 49 in good health.

About this clonotype: Germline is not matched at one junction end, which may reflect a read error. The V gene is TRBV19, the J gene TRBJ1-2; no definite D call. Germline CDR1 reads LNHDA; CDR2 reads SQIVND (reference sequence). The CDR3 has 15 residues. For the CDR3, the DNA is TGTGTCAGTAGGCGTAGGGAGTTACGGGACTATGGCTACACCTTC. This codes for CVSRRRELRDYGYTF.

This chain uses TRBV11-2 with TRBJ2-1, with 8 bases lining up with TRBD2. V trimming: 10 bases; J trimming: 4 bases; junction bases outside the gene matches: 15. Per germline, CDR1 SGHAT and CDR2 FQNNGV. The CDR3 sequence is 16 residues long. CDR3 loop: CATSIGTGGPYNEQFF. CDR3 nucleotides: TGTGCCACCTCAATCGGTACGGGGGGGCCATACAATGAGCAGTTCTTC.

There are many counts of this clonotype. This chain links TRBV20-1 with TRBJ1-6, with 7 bases aligning to TRBD1. Per the germline V gene, CDR1 is DFQATT and CDR2 is SNEGSKA (reference sequence). The CDR3 covers 17 residues. V trimming: 0 bases; J trimming: 1 base; junction bases outside the gene matches: 6. CDR3 in amino acids: CSARETGSRSYNSPLHF. CDR3 sequence (DNA): TGCAGTGCTAGAGAGACAGGGTCGAGATCCTATAATTCACCCCTCCACTTT.

V is TRBV18 and J is TRBJ1-5, with D perhaps TRBD1 (5 bases). Germline-derived CDR1 and CDR2 are KGHSH and LQKENI. The CDR3 totals 15 residues. Trimming took 5 bases from V and 2 from J, leaving 13 bases between them. CDR3 coding DNA: TGTGCCAGCTCAGCCCAGGGAGAGGGCAATCAGCCCCAGCATTTT. Translated: CASSAQGEGNQPQHF.

This chain uses TRBV11-2 with TRBJ2-3; D call uncertain. V lost 3 bases to trimming and J lost 4 bases, with 8 bases between them. The germline V gene has CDR1 SGHAT and CDR2 FQNNGV. The CDR3 length is 13 residues. DNA for the CDR3: TGTGCCAGCAGCTTTACGGGTTCAGATACGCAGTATTTT. This codes for CASSFTGSDTQYF.

There are a few counts of this clonotype. The rearrangement uses TRBV9 and TRBJ1-4; 7 bases match TRBD1. The trim removed 4 bases at V and 0 bases at J, leaving 6 bases unmatched. CDR3 length: 16 amino acids. Germline CDR1 is SGDLS and CDR2 is YYNGEE. The CDR3 loop reads CASSSGQVATNEKLFF. In DNA form, the CDR3 reads TGTGCCAGCAGCTCAGGACAGGTAGCAACTAATGAAAAACTGTTTTTT.

The gene calls are TRBV27 and TRBJ1-2; possibly TRBD1 for D (5 bases). In germline, CDR1 is MNHEY, CDR2 SMNVEV (reference sequence). This CDR3 is built from 13 residues. The ends were cut back, 4 bases at V and 4 bases at J, with 10 bases in the middle. Written as DNA, the CDR3 is TGTGCCAGCAGTTCCAGGGATAGCTATGGCTACACCTTC. Protein: CASSSRDSYGYTF.

This clonotype appeared many times. This chain links TRBV10-3 with TRBJ2-5, with D possibly being TRBD2 (5 bases). V was trimmed by 7 bases and J by 2 bases, leaving 11 bases between them. The length of the CDR3 is 13 residues. Germline CDR1 and CDR2: ENHRY and SYGVKD. The DNA of the CDR3 is TGTGCCATCAAAGAGAGGGAGCAAGAGACCCAGTACTTC. Encoded protein: CAIKEREQETQYF.

The chain recombines TRBV6-5 with TRBJ2-2; TRBD2 agrees at 11 bases. In germline, CDR1 is MNHEY, CDR2 SVGAGI. The junction had 6 bases not matched to a gene; V was cut back by 1 base and J by 5 bases. This CDR3 has 17 residues. For the CDR3, the DNA is TGTGCCAGCAGTTACTTACTAGCGGGAGCGACGACCGGGGAGCTGTTTTTT. Its translation is CASSYLLAGATTGELFF.

This chain uses TRBV30 with TRBJ1-1, with no clear D. Germline lookup yields CDR1 GTSNPN and CDR2 SVGIG (reference sequence). The CDR3 totals 15 residues. The germline V and J ends were trimmed by 4 bases and 2 bases, with 17 bases remaining between them. The CDR3 sequence: CAWNHPGSLNTEAFF. In DNA form, the CDR3 reads TGTGCCTGGAACCATCCCGGGTCGCTTAACACTGAAGCTTTCTTT. Using reference TRBV30 and TRBJ1-1 for the parts outside the CDR3, the full variable domain is SQTIHQWPATLVQPVGSPLSLECTVEGTSNPNLYWYRQAAGRGLQLLFYSVGIGQISSEVPQNLSASRPQDRQFILSSKKLLLSDSGFYLCAWNHPGSLNTEAFFGQGTRLTVV.

The chain carries TRBV7-9 and TRBJ1-2; a possible D gene is TRBD1 (5 bases). From germline, CDR1 is SEHNR and CDR2 FQNEAQ (reference sequence). The CDR3 contains 14 residues. The germline V and J ends were trimmed by 5 bases and 4 bases, with 14 bases remaining between them. DNA of the CDR3: TGTGCCAGCAGCCCGGGGGAAGGAATCTATGGCTACACCTTC. This codes for CASSPGEGIYGYTF.

The chain uses TRBV5-4 and TRBJ1-1; D is unresolved. CDR3 length: 12 amino acids. V was cut by 6 bases and J by 8 bases, with 14 bases left in between. Germline V CDR1 and CDR2: SGHNT, YYREEE (reference sequence). This chain's CDR3 is CASTSDVMEAFF. Written as DNA, the CDR3 is TGTGCCAGCACCTCGGATGTTATGGAAGCTTTCTTT.

For the CDR3, the DNA is TGCGCCAGCAGCCAAGACATGGGAGGTACAGATACGCAGTATTTT. It is translated as CASSQDMGGTDTQYF. The rearrangement links TRBV4-3 to TRBJ2-3, with a weak D call TRBD2 (6 bases). Trimming removed 0 bases from V and 3 bases from J, with 10 bases in between. CDR1 and CDR2 from the germline V gene are LGHNA and YSLEER. The CDR3 spans 15 residues.